The 11 T cell receptor beta chains below were found in one sample sequenced in a study of blood T cell repertoires in COVID-19. Data came from immunoSEQ multiplex PCR; TCRdb stores just in-frame clones and leaves some out. The sample lists roughly 100,000 clones; 81% were seen once. The source material was peripheral blood. The receptors stem from a man older than 75 with COVID-19, enrolled during active disease.

The chain is built from TRBV5-1 and TRBJ2-7; a possible D gene is TRBD2 (5 bases). The CDR3 spans 13 residues. The germline V and J ends were trimmed by 5 bases and 0 bases, with 9 bases remaining between them. Per the germline V gene, CDR1 is SGHRS and CDR2 is YFSETQ. Here the CDR3 DNA reads TGCGCCAGCAGTGAAGGGAGCTCCTACGAGCAGTACTTC. Protein sequence: CASSEGSSYEQYF.

This clone was seen only once. The rearrangement uses TRBV28 and TRBJ2-7; perhaps TRBD2 as D (6 bases). Germline-derived CDR1 and CDR2 are MDHEN and SYDVKM. The CDR3 loop spans 14 amino acids. With 6 bases removed from V and 6 bases from J, the gap between germline ends came to 18 bases. The CDR3: CASRPRGMAFEQYF. DNA for the CDR3: TGTGCCAGCAGACCCCGGGGGATGGCCTTCGAGCAGTACTTC.

The chain combines TRBV2 with TRBJ2-7, with D maybe TRBD2 (6 bases). Germline assignment: CDR1 SNHLY and CDR2 FYNNEI. The V and J ends lost 8 bases and 0 bases respectively, with 20 bases between them. The CDR3 loop spans 16 amino acids. The chain's CDR3 is CASLSVGGPTSYEQYF. CDR3 DNA sequence: TGTGCCAGCCTTTCTGTGGGGGGTCCCACCTCCTACGAGCAGTACTTC.

The rearrangement joins TRBV5-6 to TRBJ2-7, with a possible D match to TRBD2 (5 bases). This CDR3 spans 14 amino acids. Germline CDR1 SGHDT, CDR2 YYEEEE. Trimming took off 2 bases at V and 2 bases at J, with 11 bases between the two ends. The CDR3 DNA sequence: TGTGCCAGCAGCTTACGGGGTATGGCCTACGAGCAGTACTTC. Protein sequence: CASSLRGMAYEQYF.

This clone was detected once. As DNA, the CDR3 is TGTGCCTGGTACTCCGGGACAGGGCCCGGGGAGCTGTTTTTT. Its translation: CAWYSGTGPGELFF. This chain connects TRBV30 to TRBJ2-2, with 9 bases that match TRBD1. CDR3 length: 14 residues. Germline V lookup: CDR1 GTSNPN, CDR2 SVGIG (reference sequence). V lost 5 bases and J lost 6; bases outside the gene matches: 7.

Only a few counts were recorded for this clone. The chain carries TRBV19 and TRBJ2-6; D is undetermined. CDR1 LNHDA and CDR2 SQIVND come from the germline V gene (reference sequence). CDR3 length: 19 amino acids. The V and J ends lost 0 bases and 0 bases respectively, with 15 bases between them. In DNA, the CDR3 is TGTGCCAGTAGTATAGAGGGTTGGGCAGCCAGCTCTGGGGCCAACGTCCTGACTTTC. Its protein is CASSIEGWAASSGANVLTF.

The V call is TRBV6-6, the J call TRBJ2-6; 11 nucleotides agree with TRBD2. V gave up 5 bases and J gave up 0 bases; unmatched junction bases: 9. Germline-derived CDR1 and CDR2 are MNHNY and SVGAGI (reference sequence). CDR3 length: 19 residues. The CDR3 protein is CASSPLGLAVHSGANVLTF. As DNA, the CDR3 is TGTGCCAGCAGTCCTTTGGGACTAGCGGTGCACTCTGGGGCCAACGTCCTGACTTTC.

This chain joins TRBV3-1 (or the pseudogene TRBV3-2) and TRBJ2-5; D uncertain. The germline gives CDR1 LGHDT, CDR2 YNNKEL (reference sequence). The CDR3 covers 11 residues. With 5 bases removed from V and 5 bases from J, the gap between germline ends came to 6 bases. The CDR3 here is CASSFQETQYF. The CDR3 nucleotides are TGTGCCAGCAGCTTTCAGGAGACCCAGTACTTC.

By sample fraction, this clone is medium-sized (0.01 to 0.1%). The rearrangement joins TRBV2 to TRBJ1-2, with TRBD1 as a possible D gene (6 bases). V dropped 3 bases and J dropped 4 bases, with 15 bases sitting between them. This CDR3 is 15 amino acids long. The germline CDR1 and CDR2 sequences are SNHLY and FYNNEI. The CDR3 sequence: CASSDGGSLAYGYTF. The DNA for the CDR3 is TGTGCCAGCAGTGATGGGGGCAGCCTAGCCTATGGCTACACCTTC. The full variable domain, in which reference TRBV2 and TRBJ1-2 provide the parts outside the CDR3, is EPEVTQTPSHQVTQMGQEVILRCVPISNHLYFYWYRQILGQKVEFLVSFYNNEISEKSEIFDDQFSVERPDGSNFTLKIRSTKLEDSAMYFCASSDGGSLAYGYTFGSGTRLTVV.

V usage is TRBV7-2 and J usage is TRBJ1-1; TRBD1 aligns across 8 bases. Trimming at V came to 5 bases and at J to 0 bases, leaving 2 bases not matched to a gene. The CDR3 extends over 14 amino acids. The germline V gene has CDR1 SGHTA and CDR2 FQGNSA. The CDR3 nucleotides are TGTGCCAGCAGCCAGGACAGGGTGAACACTGAAGCTTTCTTT. The encoded protein is CASSQDRVNTEAFF.

The chain has TRBV27 and TRBJ2-3; D is possibly TRBD1 (6 bases). This CDR3 is 17 amino acids long. Trimming took off 3 bases at V and 1 base at J, with 17 bases between the two ends. Germline assignment: CDR1 MNHEY and CDR2 SMNVEV (reference sequence). The CDR3 nucleotides read TGTGCCAGCAGTTTCAGGGGTAGGGGTTTCGGCACAGATACGCAGTATTTT. It yields the protein CASSFRGRGFGTDTQYF.